These 28 T cell receptor beta chains share one sample of origin, sequenced in a study of T-cell reconstitution after alpha-beta-depleted transplantation in children. Unique molecular identifiers were used to barcode this TCRbeta library. TCRdb re-derived calls from the PCR reads in MiXCR, one entry per CDR3 protein. The sample lists fewer than 120,000 distinct CDR3 sequences, 10% occurring once. Sequencing used PBMCs from the stem cell graft donor, obtained from the stem cell graft. All receptors derive from a human donor who donated a stem cell graft to a child with acute lymphoblastic leukemia.

A note on this clonotype: Being one base from a much bigger clone, this may be a read error. CDR3 sequence reads: CASSGVGGGASSGANVLTF. CDR3 nucleotides: TGTGCCAGCAGCGGAGTTGGGGGGGGCGCCAGCTCTGGGGCCAACGTCCTGACTTTC. The genes are TRBV9 and TRBJ2-6; a weak D match, TRBD2 (7 bases). The CDR3 extends over 19 amino acids. Germline V gene data show CDR1 as SGDLS and CDR2 as YYNGEE. V lost 3 bases, J lost 0 bases, and 19 bases lay in between.

This clonotype was observed at least ten times. This sequence joins TRBV12-3 or TRBV12-4 and TRBJ2-1; TRBD2 matches 10 bases. The CDR3 has 15 amino acids. J was trimmed by 4 bases and V by 5 bases; bases with no gene match: 5. The CDR3 nucleotides are TGTGCCAGCAGTCTAGGGACTAGCGCTTACAATGAGCAGTTCTTC. This codes for CASSLGTSAYNEQFF.

This clonotype was observed many times. The chain joins TRBV7-6 to TRBJ1-1, with unresolved D. The CDR3 spans 16 residues. V gave up 5 bases and J gave up 1 base, with 17 bases separating them. Germline CDR1 SGHVS, CDR2 FNYEAQ. CDR3 DNA sequence: TGTGCCAGCAGCCCCCTGCGGGAAGGCCGGAACACTGAAGCTTTCTTT. Encoded protein: CASSPLREGRNTEAFF.

This clonotype came up many times. The chain combines TRBV6-2 or TRBV6-3 with TRBJ1-5; D uncertain. V lost 6 bases and J 0 bases, leaving 9 bases between the germline ends. Germline lookup yields CDR1 MNHEY and CDR2 SVGEGT. This CDR3 region has 14 residues. CDR3 sequence: CASRETNSNQPQHF. CDR3 DNA: TGTGCCAGCAGGGAGACAAATAGCAATCAGCCCCAGCATTTT.

This clonotype turned up a few times. CDR3 coding DNA: TGCGCCAGCAGCTACCCGGGGAGGACAGGGGGCAATGAGCAGTTCTTC. Its translation is CASSYPGRTGGNEQFF. The J gene is TRBJ2-1, the V gene TRBV5-1, with 10 nucleotides matching TRBD1. CDR1 is SGHRS, CDR2 YFSETQ, per germline. J was trimmed by 6 bases and V by 3 bases; bases with no gene match: 9. The length of the CDR3 is 16 residues.

This clonotype was found many times. V and J are TRBV4-3 and TRBJ1-4; a weak D match, TRBD1 (6 bases). The germline V gene has CDR1 LGHNA and CDR2 YSLEER. CDR3 length: 18 amino acids. The germline V and J ends were trimmed by 0 bases and 3 bases, with 17 bases remaining between them. The CDR3 DNA is TGCGCCAGCAGCCAAGATGAGGGGGGCGCAGGTGCTAATGAAAAACTGTTTTTT. Encoded protein: CASSQDEGGAGANEKLFF.

This clonotype was detected ten times or more. CDR3 region: CASSFLGSGNTEAFF. The CDR3 DNA reads TGTGCCAGCAGTTTCCTCGGAAGTGGGAACACTGAAGCTTTCTTT. The V call is TRBV27, the J call TRBJ1-1; no firm D call. V was trimmed by 3 bases and J by 1 base, leaving 12 bases between them. Looked up from germline, CDR1 is MNHEY and CDR2 is SMNVEV (reference sequence). The CDR3 is made up of 15 amino acids.

The table lists this clonotype with many counts. This sequence joins TRBV5-5 and TRBJ2-3; no clear D gene. The CDR3 sequence is 14 residues long. The V end lost 4 bases, the J end lost 1 base, and 10 bases lay between the germline ends. Germline CDR1 reads SGHKS; CDR2 reads YYEKEE (reference sequence). The CDR3, as DNA: TGTGCCAGCAGCCCCGGGTTCCGCACAGATACGCAGTATTTT. Protein sequence: CASSPGFRTDTQYF.

This clonotype was picked up many times. The gene calls are TRBV4-1 and TRBJ1-2, with D uncertain. The germline CDR1 and CDR2 sequences are MGHRA and YSYEKL. CDR3 length: 14 amino acids. V gave up 4 bases and J gave up 1 base, with 10 bases separating them. CDR3 coding DNA: TGCGCCAGCAGCCTTATCCAGAGTAACTATGGCTACACCTTC. Translation gives CASSLIQSNYGYTF.

The chain couples TRBV5-1 to TRBJ1-4; weak D call: TRBD1 (6 bases). CDR1 is SGHRS, CDR2 YFSETQ, per germline. With 7 bases removed from V and 14 bases from J, the gap between germline ends came to 24 bases. This CDR3 is built from 14 residues. This CDR3 reads CASGAGTPLSELFF. The CDR3 region has the DNA TGCGCCAGCGGGGCGGGGACACCCTTGAGCGAGCTGTTTTTT.

This clonotype has at least ten counts. This chain uses TRBV7-9 with TRBJ2-7; D ambiguous. Trimming took 1 base from V and 4 from J, leaving 11 bases between them. Germline V CDR1 and CDR2: SEHNR, FQNEAQ (reference sequence). This CDR3 comprises 14 residues. CDR3 residues: CASSLVGVGYEQYF. The CDR3 DNA reads as TGTGCCAGCAGCTTAGTAGGCGTTGGATACGAGCAGTACTTC.

This clonotype was recorded at least ten times. This sequence joins TRBV6-1 and TRBJ1-1, with D tentatively TRBD1 (5 bases). V dropped 7 bases and J dropped 1 base, with 16 bases sitting between them. CDR1 MNHNS and CDR2 SASEGT come from the germline V gene. The CDR3 covers 15 residues. This chain's CDR3 is CASTWRQGSNTEAFF. In DNA, the CDR3 is TGTGCCAGCACCTGGAGGCAGGGATCGAACACTGAAGCTTTCTTT.

This clonotype has a count of ten or more. The gene calls are TRBV28 and TRBJ1-5, with D tentatively TRBD1 (5 bases). Germline lookup yields CDR1 MDHEN and CDR2 SYDVKM. Trimming pared 6 bases from V and 2 bases from J, leaving 20 bases between. CDR3 length: 17 residues. In DNA form, the CDR3 reads TGTGCCAGCAGCCGCGCCGGGACCGAGATTCGCAATCAGCCCCAGCATTTT. Amino acids: CASSRAGTEIRNQPQHF.

This clonotype was recorded at least ten times. V usage is TRBV5-5 and J usage is TRBJ2-3; 8 positions agree with TRBD2. This CDR3 region has 14 residues. The ends lost 0 bases at V and 9 bases at J; junction bases unmatched: 6. The germline V gene encodes CDR1 SGHKS and CDR2 YYEKEE (reference sequence). CDR3 sequence reads: CASSLVSQRGTQYF. As DNA, the CDR3 is TGTGCCAGCAGCTTGGTCTCACAGCGGGGGACGCAGTATTTT.

This clonotype has at least ten counts. This sequence joins TRBV28 and TRBJ2-2; 9 positions agree with TRBD1. The CDR3 spans 14 residues. The germline gives CDR1 MDHEN, CDR2 SYDVKM. With V trimmed by 6 bases and J by 4 bases, 3 bases remained unmatched. The CDR3 DNA reads TGTGCCAGCAGCGGGACAGGGAGCACCGGGGAGCTGTTTTTT. Translated, it gives CASSGTGSTGELFF.

This clonotype has ten or more counts. The chain recombines TRBV27 with TRBJ2-7; unclear D gene. V lost 4 bases, J lost 3 bases, and 4 bases lay in between. The CDR3 contains 11 residues. From germline, CDR1 is MNHEY and CDR2 SMNVEV (reference sequence). The CDR3 sequence is CASSSRYEQYF. The CDR3 bases are TGTGCCAGCAGTTCCCGCTACGAGCAGTACTTC.

This chain uses TRBV2 with TRBJ1-5; D gene unclear. The germline V and J ends were trimmed by 6 bases and 2 bases, with 11 bases remaining between them. The V gene's germline CDR1 is SNHLY and CDR2 FYNNEI. The CDR3 runs 14 residues. CDR3: CASSILRGNQPQHF. The CDR3 nucleotides are TGTGCCAGCAGCATCCTGCGCGGCAATCAGCCCCAGCATTTT.

This clonotype was observed many times. This sequence joins TRBV11-2 and TRBJ2-5; 9 nucleotides agree with TRBD2. With 2 bases clipped from V and 4 bases from J, the junction kept 14 bases outside the gene matches. CDR3 length: 18 amino acids. The germline V gene encodes CDR1 SGHAT and CDR2 FQNNGV. DNA of the CDR3: TGTGCCAGCAGCTTATATGCCACGAGCGGGGGGCGGGGAGAGACCCAGTACTTC. Its protein product is CASSLYATSGGRGETQYF.

This rearrangement joins TRBV29-1 to TRBJ2-1, with no clear D. This CDR3 contains 12 residues. Germline-derived CDR1 and CDR2 are SQVTM and ANQGSEA. Trimming pared 2 bases from V and 6 bases from J, leaving 8 bases between. CDR3 nucleotides: TGCAGCGTTGAACCGCGGTGCAATGAGCAGTTCTTC. It translates to CSVEPRCNEQFF.

The chain links TRBV5-6 to TRBJ2-2, with D tentatively TRBD1 (7 bases). This CDR3 spans 17 amino acids. Looked up from germline, CDR1 is SGHDT and CDR2 is YYEEEE. V lost 1 base to trimming and J lost 5 bases, with 18 bases between them. CDR3 region: CASSLSQGGRSTGELFF. In nucleotides, the CDR3 is TGTGCCAGCAGCTTGTCTCAGGGGGGTCGTTCAACCGGGGAGCTGTTTTTT.

This clonotype was counted at least ten times. V and J are TRBV9 and TRBJ2-2; 10 bases agree with TRBD2. CDR3 length equals 15 residues. The trim removed 0 bases at V and 7 bases at J, leaving 3 bases unmatched. Germline V lookup: CDR1 SGDLS, CDR2 YYNGEE. CDR3: CASSVALAGVGELFF. The CDR3 bases are TGTGCCAGCAGCGTAGCGCTAGCGGGGGTCGGGGAGCTGTTTTTT.

This clonotype has at least ten counts. The chain couples TRBV29-1 to TRBJ2-3, with a possible D match to TRBD2 (6 bases). Germline CDR1 is SQVTM and CDR2 is ANQGSEA. The CDR3 length is 17 residues. With 1 base removed from V and 1 base from J, the gap between germline ends came to 18 bases. The CDR3 protein is CSVEAVSRGKGTDTQYF. The CDR3 DNA follows: TGCAGCGTTGAAGCAGTGTCTCGGGGGAAGGGCACAGATACGCAGTATTTT.

In the case of this clonotype: With a much larger clone just one base away, this may be a read error. The rearrangement joins TRBV25-1 to TRBJ2-7; no reliable D call. This CDR3 is built from 12 residues. V dropped 5 bases and J dropped 6 bases, with 11 bases sitting between them. The V gene's germline CDR1 is MGHDK and CDR2 SYGVNS. This CDR3 reads CASSQTPGEQYF. The CDR3 nucleotides read TGTGCCAGCAGTCAAACCCCTGGCGAGCAGTACTTC.

This clonotype was seen repeatedly, ten times or more. V is TRBV7-8 and J is TRBJ2-3, with TRBD1 identical over 9 bases. Per germline, CDR1 SGHVS and CDR2 FQNEAQ. This CDR3 region has 12 residues. The junction had 2 bases not matched to a gene; V was cut back by 7 bases and J by 6 bases. In nucleotides, the CDR3 is TGTGCCAGCAACGGACAGGGGGATACGCAGTATTTT. Translation: CASNGQGDTQYF.

A remark on this clonotype: A much larger clone is a single base away; this may be a read error. The V gene is TRBV6-5, the J gene TRBJ2-6; possibly TRBD1 for D (8 bases). The CDR3 has 18 amino acids. Germline V gene sequence: CDR1 MNHEY, CDR2 SVGAGI. The V end lost 7 bases, the J end lost 4 bases, and 23 bases lay between the germline ends. The CDR3 is CASISRDRGGFGANVLTF. The DNA for the CDR3 is TGTGCCAGCATTTCTCGAGACAGGGGAGGGTTCGGGGCCAACGTCCTGACTTTC.

This clonotype was observed a handful of times. This chain links TRBV28 with TRBJ2-6, with D perhaps matching TRBD1 or TRBD2 (6 bases each). The CDR3 loop spans 16 amino acids. The V gene's germline CDR1 is MDHEN and CDR2 SYDVKM. V was clipped by 6 bases and J by 3 bases, with 15 bases between them. The DNA of the CDR3 is TGTGCCAGCAGAAAGAGGGGGGCAGGTGGGGCCAACGTCCTGACTTTC. Encoded protein: CASRKRGAGGANVLTF.

In its sample, this clonotype was seen many times. The CDR3 protein is CASSLAGGWETQYF. CDR3 in DNA: TGTGCCAGCAGCTTAGCGGGAGGTTGGGAGACCCAGTACTTC. The chain has TRBV7-2 and TRBJ2-5; the D gene is possibly TRBD2 (6 bases). Germline CDR1 SGHTA, CDR2 FQGNSA. The CDR3 has 14 amino acids. Between the trimmed V and J ends, which lost 0 bases and 5 bases, there was a span of 10 bases.

The sample holds many counts of this clonotype. The chain couples TRBV6-2 or TRBV6-3 to TRBJ1-5; the D gene is possibly TRBD1 (5 bases). CDR1 is MNHEY and CDR2 is SVGEGT in the germline V gene. With 4 bases removed from V and 6 bases from J, the gap between germline ends came to 16 bases. The CDR3 is 15 amino acids. The CDR3 region is CASSWVQGGVQPQHF. The CDR3 bases are TGTGCCAGCAGTTGGGTCCAGGGAGGGGTTCAGCCCCAGCATTTT.